The clone carrying this T cell receptor beta chain has a handful of counts. Its antigen is not known. The data derive from a study of T-cell memory formation after mild COVID-19. Findings and limits, study-wide: CD4+ contracting clones were mainly CM and EM; CD8+ ones, EMRA.

Each CDR3 protein gets one entry after TCRdb re-called the 5' RACE reads with MiXCR. The sample lists approximately 170,000 distinct CDR3 sequences, 13% occurring once. Trimming pared 0 bases from V and 7 bases from J, leaving 15 bases between. CDR3 length equals 15 residues. CDR1 is KGHSH and CDR2 is LQKENI in the germline V gene. The TCR was taken from a man between 18 and 35 years old who had mild COVID-19 (a few samples of this study predate the infection). Cell type and time point are not known. What was sequenced was PBMCs or a T cell subset sorted from them (not recorded which). The chain has TRBV18 and TRBJ1-2; D remains ambiguous. The CDR3 DNA is TGTGCCAGCTCACCACCTGAGGCAGCTTCGCGTGGCTACACCTTC. Translating it yields CASSPPEAASRGYTF.